The TCR beta chain described here comes from a study of cytomegalovirus exposure and HLA in healthy donors (dated by TCRdb to the late 2010s). At the level of the whole study: An earlier analysis of approximately 600 of the donors reported roughly 270 Gb of sequence data and 117 million unique TCR beta sequences from about 180 million T cells. HLA typing covered class I and class II loci at four-digit resolution. All discovery cohort repertoires had been generated on a single sequencing platform. In a later genetic analysis, genome-wide SNP genotypes for about three fifths of the roughly 670 donors were used, and that subset was treated as a discovery cohort. To decide whether each TCR beta V gene segment behaved as functional or pseudogenic, an earlier analysis of fewer than 750 of the donors relied on high-throughput TCR beta sequencing. Rather than drawing on any new phenotypic data, the later analysis identified candidate immune exposures from TCR beta sequences and the way those sequences occurred across donors. The number of donors typed differed by locus, with about 629-630 for A, B, C, DRB1 and DQB1, approximately 500 for DQA1, 606 for DPA1, and around 460 for DPB1. Roughly 320 gigabases of sequencing data and 75 million to 85 million unique TCR sequences made up an early release that covered roughly 670 HLA-typed donors. The study was designed to test whether signatures of past pathogen exposure could be identified by cataloging public T cell receptors. Among the roughly 390 genotyped donors, more than 70% belonged to the genetic ancestry cluster associated with self-reported Caucasian donors. To study patterns of TCR occurrence, a later analysis re-analyzed previously published TCR beta repertoires from 700 or so donors and added high-resolution HLA genotyping. High-throughput TCR immunosequencing, statistical association of individual TCRs with disease status, and machine learning were combined to predict cytomegalovirus infection status. A separate validation cohort of about 110 different subjects was used in addition to the roughly 620-subject first cohort. The study used immunosequencing to profile the T cell repertoires of several hundred subjects and linked those repertoires to cytomegalovirus serostatus. On average, approximately 250,000 unique TCR beta nucleotide sequences were sequenced per donor among more than 350 genotyped donors of the cohort, with roughly a sixth of those sequences being non-productive. Roughly five DR-DQ haplotypes were handled as single units for association and clustering, since linkage in the cohort was strong. Alongside the repertoire data, information on donor age, sex, ethnicity and CMV serostatus was compiled. The full study reports these points: According to a later analysis, parvovirus B19, influenza, CMV and Epstein-Barr virus appeared linked to several top co-occurrence clusters. When HLA alleles, especially DR and DQ, strongly co-occurred, TCR associations were difficult to assign to individual alleles. A later genetic analysis associated a missense DCLRE1C variant with V-gene and J-gene trimming of TCR beta chains, and an independent cohort replicated the association. While some public TCRs were present in many individuals, most TCR sequences turned up only very rarely across donors. A few of the identified cytomegalovirus-associated TCR beta chains were confirmed in vitro to be specific for cytomegalovirus antigens. In a later analysis, 15,000 to 20,000 TCR beta sequences were associated with specific HLA alleles at a false discovery rate of 0.05. In a later analysis, HLA-associated TCR beta chains were found to be more clonally expanded and to have lower generation probabilities than equally common non-associated chains. The authors suggested that the approach could potentially be extended to other disease states and immunological phenotypes. Presence/absence analyses assumed roughly uniform sequencing depth across donors, an assumption that may not hold. Linkage disequilibrium might explain the correlated functional status among segregating V segments, but an unknown experimental factor could not be excluded. A further reported finding was that TCR beta sequences accurately predicted the HLA-A and HLA-B alleles for most subjects in the first cohort. The 87-base-pair reads could not distinguish some IMGT-functional V segments, including TRBV6-2 and TRBV6-3, so those segments were excluded. Because HLA typing was unavailable for some donors at each locus, only the typed subset was used in association tests. The earlier analysis of 587 of the donors excluded approximately 17 rarely observed V segments, including chromosome 9 orphons, because counts were too low. A total of 150 to 200 TCR beta chains were listed by the study as associated with cytomegalovirus. A later analysis found that most CMV-associated TCR beta chains appeared HLA-restricted, with HLA associations seemingly driven largely by CMV exposure. A cluster of highly shared sequence variants was judged likely to represent a technical artifact of the sequencing pipeline. Immune exposure information for the cohort was limited to CMV serostatus. A later analysis found that TCR association rates varied across HLA loci, with DRB1 alleles showing the most associated TCRs and HLA-C alleles the fewest. In both the original and validation cohorts, the classifier was reported to diagnose cytomegalovirus status with high specificity and sensitivity. An earlier analysis of around 500 of the donors showed that most TCR beta V segments appeared in productive rearrangements either about 87% or about 30% of the time, which broadly matched IMGT annotations. Only TCR beta chains were sequenced in this cohort, and the absence of alpha or paired-chain data limited detectable features. In a later genetic analysis, fewer N-insertions in productive TCRs were reported among donors in an Asian-associated ancestry cluster than the roughly 700-donor mean.

In the germline V gene, CDR1 corresponds to SGHRS and CDR2 to YFSETQ. V and J are trimmed by 4 bases and 3 bases, and the gene matches miss 4 bases of the junction. Reading from cysteine to phenylalanine, the CDR3 counts 14 amino acids. The DNA shown is the 42-base CDR3, in frame from base 1. The cohort comprised around 700 healthy bone marrow donors. All cohort members were sampled while nominally healthy, although unrecorded immune exposures were likely present. The donor was CMV seropositive and was included in the group of 289 seropositive cohort members. Every donor gave a peripheral blood sample, and the peripheral blood mononuclear cells from that sample were used for TCR beta sequencing. The Qiagen DNeasy Blood Extraction Kit was used to extract genomic DNA from the blood cell samples. As concerns this clone: This receptor's antigen is unknown. No much larger clonotype is one base removed from it; base qualities were not supplied.

Library construction relied on the immunoSEQ multiplex PCR assay. For the multiplex PCR, a mixture combining 60 forward primers for TCR Vbeta segments and 13 reverse primers for TCR Jbeta segments was used. A multiplex PCR assay on genomic DNA amplified the CDR3 region of rearranged TCR beta genes. Amplified TCR beta libraries were sequenced as 87-base-pair reads on the Illumina HiSeq System. Per the authors' processing: A later analysis counted tens of millions of unique TCR beta chains across the 666 repertoires, and some 11 million of these chains were shared by at least two donors. Raw reads were error-corrected and collapsed into unique sequences with a nearest-neighbor algorithm that merged closely related sequences to remove PCR and sequencing errors. CDR3 sequences were aligned to IMGT reference sequences to assign V, D and J gene segments. For a sequence to be retained, a match of at least six nucleotides was required to both a V gene segment and a J gene segment. A rearrangement counted as productive if the CDR3 had no stop codons and remained in frame with V and J, and every other rearrangement counted as non-productive. CDR3 was defined by IMGT convention, running from the second conserved V-encoded cysteine to the conserved J-encoded phenylalanine. The earlier analysis of fewer than 700 of the donors excluded sequences that lacked an unambiguous match to a single V gene segment. An earlier analysis of several hundred of the donors called V segments functional above 56.7% productive rearrangements and segregating when the between-donor standard deviation exceeded 5%. A statistical classification framework was developed to diagnose cytomegalovirus status using the catalog of TCR beta chain sequences. In a later analysis, V and J genes were assigned by comparing TCR nucleotide sequences against IMGT/GENE-DB human TR gene sequences. In a later analysis, CDR3 sequences and most-parsimonious VDJ recombination scenarios were assigned using the TCRdist pipeline. In a later analysis, every TCR beta chain was defined by the combination of its CDR3 amino acid sequence and its V-gene family, and reads without a unique V-gene family were dropped. A later analysis removed roughly 590 highly shared, low-generation-probability nucleotide sequences to deal with suspected cross-contamination and a sequencing artifact. In a later analysis, a clonal expansion index was calculated for each public chain from normalized within-repertoire ranks of inferred template counts. Generation probabilities in a later analysis came from a VDJ recombination model fitted to out-of-frame rearrangements, and those results were checked against IGoR. In a later analysis, TCR-TCR, TCR-HLA and TCR-CMV co-occurrence was scored with hypergeometric tests, and a repertoire-size bias correction was applied to TCR pairs. A later analysis estimated false discovery rates by permuting HLA or CMV assignments 20 times. In a later analysis, co-occurring TCRs were grouped using DBSCAN, and TCRdist sequence similarity was added for clustering within HLA-allele-positive subsets. Repertoires with fewer than 30,000 or more than 120,000 public chains, plus five repertoires with anomalous nucleotide sharing, were excluded from co-occurrence clustering. As stored in TCRdb, this immuneACCESS dataset retains in-frame rearrangements with V and J assigned. A fraction of the clones does not appear; measured against another copy, unresolved V genes explain less than half of the discrepancy, and the remainder lacks a known reason. The V and J calls and clone size are taken from that table; D and trimming were inferred from the DNA. The sample includes fewer than 300,000 clones, with roughly 85% observed a single time. In total, the top ten clones hold roughly 4% of the sample.

The sequence is built from TRBV5-1 and TRBJ2-3, and 8 junction bases match TRBD2. Sequenced sample: PBMCs. The origin of this receptor is a man aged 40-50 years in good health and CMV-seropositive. The CDR3 protein sequence reads: CASSPGRATDTQYF. The DNA reads as follows: TGCGCCAGCAGCCCCGGGAGGGCGACAGATACGCAGTATTTT.